This TCR beta chain came from a study of breast tumors, draining lymph nodes, adjacent tissues. Concerning this clonotype: Its antigen is currently unknown. At one boundary the junction diverges from the germline segment, which might be a read error.

The CDR3 length is 17 residues. CDR1 MNHNY and CDR2 SVGAGI come from the germline V gene (reference sequence). Axillary draining lymph nodes of breast cancer patients supplied the node samples. Study results and caveats: The lymph node origin of tumor T cells was framed as consistent with a hypothesis, not demonstrated. Luminal-like breast cancer showed significantly greater tumor-nontumor repertoire similarity than basal-like breast cancer did. Tumors had less TCR diversity than lymph nodes, more than nontumor tissue.

TCRdb independently ran MiXCR on the multiplex PCR reads; one entry per CDR3 protein. This table has some 100,000 distinct CDR3 sequences, 21% appearing once. The gene calls are TRBV6-6 and TRBJ2-6, with D possibly TRBD2 on 6 matching bases. This clonotype originated in a female donor with breast cancer. Some clones in this sample may be carry-over from other donors' samples. Sequencing used axillary lymph node tissue. CDR3 sequence: CASNPGDGWAGANVPTF. The CDR3 nucleotides are TGTGCCAGCAATCCGGGAGACGGCTGGGCTGGGGCCAACGTCCCGACTTTC.